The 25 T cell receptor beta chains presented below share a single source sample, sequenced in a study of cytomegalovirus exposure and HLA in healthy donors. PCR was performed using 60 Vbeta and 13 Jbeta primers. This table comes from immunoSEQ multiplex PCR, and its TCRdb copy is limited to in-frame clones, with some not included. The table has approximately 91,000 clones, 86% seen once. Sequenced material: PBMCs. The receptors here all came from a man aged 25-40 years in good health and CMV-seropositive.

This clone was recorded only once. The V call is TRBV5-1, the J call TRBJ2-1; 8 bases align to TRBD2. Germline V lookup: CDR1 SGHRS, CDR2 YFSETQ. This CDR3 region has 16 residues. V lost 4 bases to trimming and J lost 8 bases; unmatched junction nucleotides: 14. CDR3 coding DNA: TGCGCCAGCAGCAGGGGGACTAGAGGGAGGAGCGATGAGCAGTTCTTC. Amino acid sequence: CASSRGTRGRSDEQFF.

CDR3 loop: CASSPWDTWNTEAFF. CDR3 DNA: TGTGCCAGCAGCCCATGGGACACCTGGAACACTGAAGCTTTCTTT. The chain recombines TRBV11-1 with TRBJ1-1, with D possibly being TRBD1 (6 bases). The V gene's germline CDR1 is SGHAT and CDR2 FQDESV (reference sequence). Trimming shortened V by 5 bases and J by 1 base, and 14 bases separated the two germline ends. CDR3 length equals 15 residues.

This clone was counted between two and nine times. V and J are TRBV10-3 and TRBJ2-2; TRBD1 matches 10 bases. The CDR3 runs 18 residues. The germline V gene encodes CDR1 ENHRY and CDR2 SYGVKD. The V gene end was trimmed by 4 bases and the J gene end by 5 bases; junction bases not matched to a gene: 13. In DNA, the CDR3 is TGTGCCATCAGTGGGACAGGGGGGACAGGGACTAGAACCGGGGAGCTGTTTTTT. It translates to CAISGTGGTGTRTGELFF.

The CDR3 here is CASTGTSSYEQYF. The CDR3 nucleotides read TGTGCCAGTACCGGGACAAGCTCCTACGAGCAGTACTTC. The chain carries TRBV2 and TRBJ2-7, with a possible D match to TRBD1 (6 bases). The V gene lost 9 bases and the J gene lost 0 bases, with 12 bases spanning the gap. The V gene's germline CDR1 is SNHLY and CDR2 FYNNEI. The CDR3 totals 13 residues.

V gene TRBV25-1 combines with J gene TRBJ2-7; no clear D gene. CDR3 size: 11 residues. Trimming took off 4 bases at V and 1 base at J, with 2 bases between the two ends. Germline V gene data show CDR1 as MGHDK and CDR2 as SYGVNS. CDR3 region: CASSASYEQYF. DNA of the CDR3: TGTGCCAGCAGTGCTTCCTACGAGCAGTACTTC.

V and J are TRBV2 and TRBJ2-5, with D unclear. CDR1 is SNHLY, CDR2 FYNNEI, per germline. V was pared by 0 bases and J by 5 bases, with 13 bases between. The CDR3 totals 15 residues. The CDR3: CASSEAPTAGETQYF. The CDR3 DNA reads TGTGCCAGCAGTGAAGCCCCCACAGCAGGCGAGACCCAGTACTTC.

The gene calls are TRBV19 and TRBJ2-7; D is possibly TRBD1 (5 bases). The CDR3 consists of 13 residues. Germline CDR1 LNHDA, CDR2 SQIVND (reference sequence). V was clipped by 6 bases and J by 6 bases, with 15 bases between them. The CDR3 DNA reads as TGTGCCAGTAGGGCAGGGTTTTATGGCGAGCAGTACTTC. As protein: CASRAGFYGEQYF.

CDR3 region: CASTIIRSTTYEQYF. The DNA of the CDR3 is TGTGCCAGCACTATTATTAGATCCACCACCTACGAGCAGTACTTC. This sequence joins TRBV2 and TRBJ2-7; D ambiguous. CDR1 and CDR2 from the germline V gene are SNHLY and FYNNEI. The CDR3 has 15 residues. V lost 7 bases and J 2 bases, leaving 18 bases between the germline ends.

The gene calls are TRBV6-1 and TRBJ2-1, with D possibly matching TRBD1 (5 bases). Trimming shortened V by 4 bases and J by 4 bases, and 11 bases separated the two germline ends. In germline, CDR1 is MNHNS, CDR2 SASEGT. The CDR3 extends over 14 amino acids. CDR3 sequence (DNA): TGTGCCAGCAGTGCAGGAGACAGATACAATGAGCAGTTCTTC. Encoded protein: CASSAGDRYNEQFF.

This chain's CDR3 is CASSRNTEAFF. The CDR3 bases are TGTGCCAGCAGCCGGAACACTGAAGCTTTCTTT. The chain recombines TRBV7-9 with TRBJ1-1; D unresolved. Trimming took 5 bases from V and 1 from J, leaving 2 bases between them. The CDR3 extends over 11 amino acids. Germline V lookup: CDR1 SEHNR, CDR2 FQNEAQ (reference sequence).

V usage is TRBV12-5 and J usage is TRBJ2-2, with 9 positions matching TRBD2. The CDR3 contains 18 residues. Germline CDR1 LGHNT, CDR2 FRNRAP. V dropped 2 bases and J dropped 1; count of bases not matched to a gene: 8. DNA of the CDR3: TGTGCTAGTGGTTTGTCACCCGGACTAGCGAAGAACACCGGGGAGCTGTTTTTT. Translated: CASGLSPGLAKNTGELFF.

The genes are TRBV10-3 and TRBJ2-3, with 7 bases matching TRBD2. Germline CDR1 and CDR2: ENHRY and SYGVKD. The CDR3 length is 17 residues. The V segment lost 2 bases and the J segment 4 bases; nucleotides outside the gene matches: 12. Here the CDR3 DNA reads TGTGCCATCAGTGAGGGGTGGGTGGCGGGAGCGTCAGATACGCAGTATTTT. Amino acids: CAISEGWVAGASDTQYF.

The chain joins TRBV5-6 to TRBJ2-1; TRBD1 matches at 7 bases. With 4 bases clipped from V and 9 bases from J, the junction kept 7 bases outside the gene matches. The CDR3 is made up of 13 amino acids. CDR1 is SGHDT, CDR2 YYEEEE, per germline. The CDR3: CASSPDRAGEQFF. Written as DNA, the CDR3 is TGTGCCAGCAGCCCCGACAGGGCTGGTGAGCAGTTCTTC.

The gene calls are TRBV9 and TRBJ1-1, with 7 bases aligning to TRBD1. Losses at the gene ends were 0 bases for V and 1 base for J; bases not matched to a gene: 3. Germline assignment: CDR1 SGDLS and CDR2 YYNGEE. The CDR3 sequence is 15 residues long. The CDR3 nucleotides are TGTGCCAGCAGCGTAGAAGACAGGGCGAACACTGAAGCTTTCTTT. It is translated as CASSVEDRANTEAFF.

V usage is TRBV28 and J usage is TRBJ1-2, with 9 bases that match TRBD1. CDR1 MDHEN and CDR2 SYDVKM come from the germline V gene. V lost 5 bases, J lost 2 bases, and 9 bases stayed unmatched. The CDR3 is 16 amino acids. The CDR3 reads CASSNRGQGTNYGYTF. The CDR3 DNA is TGTGCCAGCAGTAACAGGGGGCAAGGGACAAACTATGGCTACACCTTC.

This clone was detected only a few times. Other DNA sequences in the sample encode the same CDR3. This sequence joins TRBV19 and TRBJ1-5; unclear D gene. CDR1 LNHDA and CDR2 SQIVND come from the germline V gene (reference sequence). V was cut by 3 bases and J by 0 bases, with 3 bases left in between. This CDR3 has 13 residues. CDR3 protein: CASSMASNQPQHF. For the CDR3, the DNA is TGTGCCAGTAGTATGGCTAGCAATCAGCCCCAGCATTTT.

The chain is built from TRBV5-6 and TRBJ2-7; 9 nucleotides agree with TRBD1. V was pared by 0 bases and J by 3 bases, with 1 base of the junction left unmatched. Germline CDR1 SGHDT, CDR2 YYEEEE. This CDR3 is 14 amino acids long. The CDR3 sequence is CASSLGGQGYEQYF. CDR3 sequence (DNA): TGTGCCAGCAGCTTGGGGGGACAGGGCTACGAGCAGTACTTC. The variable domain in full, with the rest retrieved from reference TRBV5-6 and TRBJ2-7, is DAGVTQSPTHLIKTRGQQVTLRCSPKSGHDTVSWYQQALGQGPQFIFQYYEEEERQRGNFPDRFSGHQFPNYSSELNVNALLLGDSALYLCASSLGGQGYEQYFGPGTRLTVT.

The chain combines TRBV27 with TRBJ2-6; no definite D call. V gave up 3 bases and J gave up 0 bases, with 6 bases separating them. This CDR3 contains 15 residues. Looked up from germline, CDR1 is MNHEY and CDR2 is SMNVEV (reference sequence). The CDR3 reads CASSFLPSGANVLTF. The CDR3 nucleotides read TGTGCCAGCAGTTTTCTACCCTCTGGGGCCAACGTCCTGACTTTC.

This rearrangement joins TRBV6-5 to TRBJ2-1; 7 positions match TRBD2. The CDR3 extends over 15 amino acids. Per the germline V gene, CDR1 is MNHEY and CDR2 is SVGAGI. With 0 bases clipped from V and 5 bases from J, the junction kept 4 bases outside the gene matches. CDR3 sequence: CASSYSSGRDNEQFF. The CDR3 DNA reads TGTGCCAGCAGTTACTCGAGTGGGAGGGACAATGAGCAGTTCTTC.

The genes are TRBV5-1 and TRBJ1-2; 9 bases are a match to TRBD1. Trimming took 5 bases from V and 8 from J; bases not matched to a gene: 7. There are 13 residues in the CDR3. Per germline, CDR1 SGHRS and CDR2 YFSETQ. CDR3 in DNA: TGCGCCAGCAGGCAGGGACAGGGAGAGGGCTACACCTTC. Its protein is CASRQGQGEGYTF.

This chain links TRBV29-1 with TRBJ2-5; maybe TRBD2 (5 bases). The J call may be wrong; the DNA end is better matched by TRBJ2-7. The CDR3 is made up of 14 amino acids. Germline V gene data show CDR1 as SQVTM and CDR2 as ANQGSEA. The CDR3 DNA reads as TGCAGCGTTGAACTAGGAAGCGGTTCCTACGAGCAGTACTTC. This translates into CSVELGSGSYEQYF.

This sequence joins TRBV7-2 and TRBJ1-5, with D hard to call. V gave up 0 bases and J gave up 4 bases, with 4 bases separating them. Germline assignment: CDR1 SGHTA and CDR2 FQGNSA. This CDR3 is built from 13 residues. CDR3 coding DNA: TGTGCCAGCAGCTTAGCCCAGAATCAGCCCCAGCATTTT. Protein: CASSLAQNQPQHF.

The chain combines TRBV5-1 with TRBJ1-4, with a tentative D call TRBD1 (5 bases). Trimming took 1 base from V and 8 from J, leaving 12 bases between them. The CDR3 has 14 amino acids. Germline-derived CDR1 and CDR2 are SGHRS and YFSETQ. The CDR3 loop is CASSLRGAGEKLFF. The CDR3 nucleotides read TGCGCCAGCAGCTTGCGGGGCGCGGGGGAAAAACTGTTTTTT.

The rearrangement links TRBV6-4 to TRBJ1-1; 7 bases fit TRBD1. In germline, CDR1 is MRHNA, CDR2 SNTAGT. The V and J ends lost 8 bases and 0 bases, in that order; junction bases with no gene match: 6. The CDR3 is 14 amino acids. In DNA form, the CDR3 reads TGTGCCAGCGCGCAGGGGGGTATGAACACTGAAGCTTTCTTT. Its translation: CASAQGGMNTEAFF.

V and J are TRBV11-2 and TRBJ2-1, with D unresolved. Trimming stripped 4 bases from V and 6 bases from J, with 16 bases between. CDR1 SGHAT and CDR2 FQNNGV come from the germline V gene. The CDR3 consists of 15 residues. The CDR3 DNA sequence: TGTGCCAGCAGCTCTCAGAATGATGAGGTCAATGAGCAGTTCTTC. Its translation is CASSSQNDEVNEQFF.